This is a list of T cell receptor beta chains from one sample in a study of blood T cell repertoires in COVID-19. The assay was immunoSEQ multiplex PCR, and TCRdb's table has in-frame clones only and misses some. This table has approximately 240,000 clones, 86% appearing once. Sequenced material: PBMCs or T cells enriched from blood (not recorded which). The receptors were gathered from a woman in her fifties or sixties in a cohort exposed to, infected with or recovered from COVID-19 (not recorded which). The CDR3 runs from the conserved cysteine through the conserved F or W. A D gene is named only where the DNA matches it firmly. For some rows the clone size is stated as once, few or many, or as a class when expanded; others skip it.

clone_size	v_call	j_call	d_call	cdr3_aa	cdr3_nt
few	TRBV6-2/TRBV6-3	TRBJ2-7	TRBD1	CASSYLPGQGLSEQYF	TGTGCCAGCAGTTACTTGCCGGGACAGGGGTTGTCCGAGCAGTACTTC
once	TRBV15	TRBJ2-5	NA	CATSRVNPQETQYF	TGTGCCACCAGCAGAGTCAATCCCCAAGAGACCCAGTACTTC
NA	TRBV9	TRBJ1-1	NA	CASSVGARLNTEAFF	TGTGCCAGCAGCGTAGGGGCAAGGCTGAACACTGAAGCTTTCTTT
once	TRBV5-1	TRBJ2-1	NA	CASRDTRLGQFF	TGCGCCAGCAGGGACACAAGGCTAGGGCAGTTCTTC
NA	TRBV6-4	TRBJ1-5	NA	CASNPAQHF	TGTGCCAGCAACCCGGCCCAGCATTTT
NA	TRBV5-6	TRBJ2-3	TRBD1	CASSSRQGADTQYF	TGTGCCAGCAGCTCGAGACAGGGGGCAGATACGCAGTATTTT
few	TRBV5-8	TRBJ2-5	TRBD1	CASSLVGTGYQETQYF	TGTGCCAGCAGCTTGGTTGGGACAGGGTACCAAGAGACCCAGTACTTC
NA	TRBV18	TRBJ2-7	TRBD1	CASSPPSAWTGGRWGLFEQYF	TGTGCCAGCTCACCACCTTCCGCGTGGACAGGGGGGCGTTGGGGACTTTTCGAGCAGTACTTC
NA	TRBV6-5	TRBJ1-1	TRBD1	CASSRDRANTEAFF	TGTGCCAGCAGTCGGGACAGGGCGAACACTGAAGCTTTCTTT
NA	TRBV24-1	TRBJ1-2	NA	CATSDKGDYTF	TGTGCCACCAGTGACAAGGGGGACTACACCTTC
NA	TRBV7-2	TRBJ2-7	TRBD1	CASSRDRPYEQYF	TGTGCCAGCAGCCGGGACAGACCCTACGAGCAGTACTTC
NA	TRBV27	TRBJ2-4	TRBD2	CASSLIGLAGGPDGNIQYF	TGTGCCAGCAGTCTGATCGGACTAGCGGGGGGCCCTGATGGGAACATTCAGTACTTC
NA	TRBV7-8	TRBJ1-1	NA	CASSWGGAAEAFF	TGTGCCAGCAGTTGGGGGGGCGCCGCTGAAGCTTTCTTT
NA	TRBV28	TRBJ1-6	TRBD1	CASSSRTGAISSYNSPLHF	TGTGCCAGCAGTTCCCGGACAGGGGCGATCAGCTCCTATAATTCACCCCTCCACTTT
NA	TRBV10-1	TRBJ2-1	NA	CASTKNSGKYNEQFF	TGCGCCAGCACCAAGAACTCGGGTAAATACAATGAGCAGTTCTTC
NA	TRBV30	TRBJ1-1	NA	CAWRLHLLGSTEAFF	TGTGCCTGGAGACTCCATCTACTGGGGAGCACTGAAGCTTTCTTT
NA	TRBV6-5	TRBJ2-7	NA	CASTAQGTSYEQYF	TGTGCCAGCACCGCACAGGGTACCTCCTACGAGCAGTACTTC
NA	TRBV13	TRBJ1-4	TRBD1	CASSLNRGLTTNEKLFF	TGTGCCAGCAGCTTAAACAGGGGGCTCACAACTAATGAAAAACTGTTTTTT
NA	TRBV10-3	TRBJ2-5	TRBD2	CASGTSQETQYF	TGTGCCTCCGGGACTAGCCAAGAGACCCAGTACTTC
NA	TRBV15	TRBJ1-5	TRBD1	CATSRRGQGYQPQHF	TGTGCCACCAGCAGGCGGGGACAGGGATATCAGCCCCAGCATTTT
NA	TRBV28	TRBJ2-2	NA	CASSFLGASGELFF	TGTGCCAGCAGTTTTCTTGGGGCTTCCGGGGAGCTGTTTTTT
NA	TRBV2	TRBJ1-1	NA	CASSVKGKTEAFF	TGTGCCAGCAGTGTCAAGGGGAAGACTGAAGCTTTCTTT
NA	TRBV6-2/TRBV6-3	TRBJ2-7	TRBD2	CASSYSRVPSGTYEQYF	TGTGCCAGCAGTTACTCGAGGGTGCCTAGCGGGACCTACGAGCAGTACTTC
NA	TRBV11-2	TRBJ2-1	TRBD2	CASSDSGGAGEQFF	TGTGCCAGCTCAGATAGCGGGGGGGCCGGTGAGCAGTTCTTC
NA	TRBV12-3/TRBV12-4	TRBJ1-1	NA	CASSFRVGTEAFF	TGTGCCAGCAGTTTCAGGGTAGGGACTGAAGCTTTCTTT
NA	TRBV5-5	TRBJ1-3	NA	CASSLSPGLNSGNTIYF	TGTGCCAGCAGCCTCTCCCCGGGACTAAACTCTGGAAACACCATATATTTT
NA	TRBV19	TRBJ2-5	NA	CASSIGLGIEETQYF	TGTGCCAGTAGTATAGGACTAGGGATCGAAGAGACCCAGTACTTC
NA	TRBV4-1	TRBJ1-3	NA	CASSQDGIASGNTIYF	TGCGCCAGCAGCCAAGATGGCATAGCCTCTGGAAACACCATATATTTT
once	TRBV7-3	TRBJ2-3	TRBD2	CASSLAGGPRTVEDTQYF	TGTGCCAGCAGCTTAGCGGGGGGGCCACGCACAGTCGAAGATACGCAGTATTTT
NA	TRBV7-6	TRBJ1-1	NA	CASSLSPAGRPSTEAFF	TGTGCCAGCAGCTTATCACCGGCAGGCAGACCCAGCACTGAAGCTTTCTTT
NA	TRBV5-4	TRBJ2-2	TRBD2	CASRLDGGAGELFF	TGTGCCAGCAGACTTGACGGGGGGGCCGGGGAGCTGTTTTTT
NA	TRBV19	TRBJ1-4	NA	CASTGLATNEKLFF	TGTGCCAGTACCGGTTTGGCAACTAATGAAAAACTGTTTTTT
NA	TRBV18	TRBJ2-3	TRBD2	CASSPQGLAGGDTQYF	TGTGCCAGCTCACCCCAAGGACTAGCGGGGGGTGACACGCAGTATTTT
NA	TRBV25-1	TRBJ2-3	TRBD2	CASSVLAGSTDTQYF	TGTGCCAGCAGTGTCCTAGCGGGGAGCACAGATACGCAGTATTTT
once	TRBV5-1	TRBJ1-4	TRBD1	CASSLEGAREKLFF	TGCGCCAGCAGCTTGGAGGGGGCCCGGGAAAAACTGTTTTTT
NA	TRBV6-5	TRBJ2-5	NA	CASNRGSGRQETQYF	TGTGCCAGCAACCGTGGGTCTGGGAGGCAAGAGACCCAGTACTTC
NA	TRBV2	TRBJ2-7	NA	CASRRGPYEQYF	TGTGCCAGCAGGAGAGGGCCTTACGAGCAGTACTTC
NA	TRBV10-3	TRBJ2-3	NA	CAINNFGFTDTQYF	TGTGCCATCAACAACTTCGGGTTCACAGATACGCAGTATTTT
NA	TRBV12-5	TRBJ1-2	NA	CASALSSGRLLANYGYTF	TGTGCTAGTGCTCTATCGTCGGGGAGGCTGCTAGCTAACTATGGCTACACCTTC
NA	TRBV3-1/TRBV3-2	TRBJ2-3	TRBD2	CASSQRLTSGATDTQYF	TGTGCCAGCAGCCAGCGCCTAACTAGCGGGGCCACAGATACGCAGTATTTT
NA	TRBV7-6	TRBJ2-7	TRBD1	CASSQDAGTGGYEQYF	TGTGCCAGCAGCCAGGATGCCGGGACAGGGGGCTACGAGCAGTACTTC
NA	TRBV4-3	TRBJ2-7	TRBD1	CASSHSTGGFDEQYF	TGCGCCAGCAGCCATTCTACAGGGGGCTTCGACGAGCAGTACTTC
NA	TRBV18	TRBJ2-5	TRBD2	CASSILAGRETQYF	TGTGCCAGCTCAATCCTAGCGGGGCGGGAGACCCAGTACTTC
NA	TRBV3-1/TRBV3-2	TRBJ2-2	TRBD2	CASSQFSGTSGFHTGELFF	TGTGCCAGCAGCCAATTTTCCGGGACTAGCGGGTTTCACACCGGGGAGCTGTTTTTT
NA	TRBV5-1	TRBJ2-5	NA	CASSFRLVAQETQYF	TGCGCCAGCAGCTTTAGACTGGTGGCACAAGAGACCCAGTACTTC
once	TRBV10-3	TRBJ1-1	TRBD1	CAISGTGQGNTEAFF	TGTGCCATCAGTGGGACCGGACAGGGAAACACTGAAGCTTTCTTT
NA	TRBV18	TRBJ2-7	TRBD2	CASSSRTSGGSEQYF	TGTGCCAGCTCATCTCGGACTAGCGGGGGGAGCGAGCAGTACTTC
once	TRBV18	TRBJ1-1	NA	CASSPGHNTEAFF	TGTGCCAGCTCACCCGGACATAACACTGAAGCTTTCTTT
once	TRBV5-1	TRBJ1-3	TRBD1	CASSSGTGENTIYF	TGCGCCAGCAGTTCGGGGACAGGGGAAAACACCATATATTTT
few	TRBV28	TRBJ1-5	NA	CASSPGGRDSNQPQHF	TGTGCCAGCAGCCCCGGGGGGAGGGATAGCAATCAGCCCCAGCATTTT
NA	TRBV7-2	TRBJ2-5	TRBD2	CASSSTLLAGSSTQYF	TGTGCCAGCAGCTCGACCTTGCTAGCGGGATCGTCGACCCAGTACTTC
NA	TRBV18	TRBJ2-3	TRBD1	CASSPRTGGFTDTQYF	TGTGCCAGCTCACCAAGGACAGGGGGGTTTACAGATACGCAGTATTTT
NA	TRBV4-1	TRBJ1-1	TRBD1	CASSPRQGGVTEAFF	TGCGCCAGCAGTCCCAGACAGGGGGGGGTCACTGAAGCTTTCTTT
NA	TRBV5-5	TRBJ2-7	TRBD1	CASSFGQDYEQYF	TGTGCCAGCAGCTTCGGACAGGACTACGAGCAGTACTTC
NA	TRBV5-1	TRBJ2-7	NA	CASSLGYGGSYEQYF	TGCGCCAGCAGCTTGGGGTACGGCGGCTCCTACGAGCAGTACTTC